This T cell receptor (beta chain) stems from a study of blood T cell repertoires in COVID-19. The assay was immunoSEQ multiplex PCR, and TCRdb's table has in-frame clones only and misses some. The sample includes about 160,000 clones, about nine tenths seen only once; the top ten take roughly 4%. The clonotype originates from a woman in her sixties or seventies with active or convalescent COVID-19. Sequencing used peripheral blood.

The CDR3 DNA is TGTGCCAGCAGTTACTCTACTAGCGGAGTTTCCTACGAGCAGTACTTC. It is translated as CASSYSTSGVSYEQYF. The J gene is TRBJ2-7, the V gene TRBV6-2 or TRBV6-3; 8 positions match TRBD2. Trimming removed 0 bases from V and 1 base from J; junction bases left unmatched: 5. The CDR3 loop spans 16 amino acids. Germline CDR1 and CDR2: MNHEY and SVGEGT.